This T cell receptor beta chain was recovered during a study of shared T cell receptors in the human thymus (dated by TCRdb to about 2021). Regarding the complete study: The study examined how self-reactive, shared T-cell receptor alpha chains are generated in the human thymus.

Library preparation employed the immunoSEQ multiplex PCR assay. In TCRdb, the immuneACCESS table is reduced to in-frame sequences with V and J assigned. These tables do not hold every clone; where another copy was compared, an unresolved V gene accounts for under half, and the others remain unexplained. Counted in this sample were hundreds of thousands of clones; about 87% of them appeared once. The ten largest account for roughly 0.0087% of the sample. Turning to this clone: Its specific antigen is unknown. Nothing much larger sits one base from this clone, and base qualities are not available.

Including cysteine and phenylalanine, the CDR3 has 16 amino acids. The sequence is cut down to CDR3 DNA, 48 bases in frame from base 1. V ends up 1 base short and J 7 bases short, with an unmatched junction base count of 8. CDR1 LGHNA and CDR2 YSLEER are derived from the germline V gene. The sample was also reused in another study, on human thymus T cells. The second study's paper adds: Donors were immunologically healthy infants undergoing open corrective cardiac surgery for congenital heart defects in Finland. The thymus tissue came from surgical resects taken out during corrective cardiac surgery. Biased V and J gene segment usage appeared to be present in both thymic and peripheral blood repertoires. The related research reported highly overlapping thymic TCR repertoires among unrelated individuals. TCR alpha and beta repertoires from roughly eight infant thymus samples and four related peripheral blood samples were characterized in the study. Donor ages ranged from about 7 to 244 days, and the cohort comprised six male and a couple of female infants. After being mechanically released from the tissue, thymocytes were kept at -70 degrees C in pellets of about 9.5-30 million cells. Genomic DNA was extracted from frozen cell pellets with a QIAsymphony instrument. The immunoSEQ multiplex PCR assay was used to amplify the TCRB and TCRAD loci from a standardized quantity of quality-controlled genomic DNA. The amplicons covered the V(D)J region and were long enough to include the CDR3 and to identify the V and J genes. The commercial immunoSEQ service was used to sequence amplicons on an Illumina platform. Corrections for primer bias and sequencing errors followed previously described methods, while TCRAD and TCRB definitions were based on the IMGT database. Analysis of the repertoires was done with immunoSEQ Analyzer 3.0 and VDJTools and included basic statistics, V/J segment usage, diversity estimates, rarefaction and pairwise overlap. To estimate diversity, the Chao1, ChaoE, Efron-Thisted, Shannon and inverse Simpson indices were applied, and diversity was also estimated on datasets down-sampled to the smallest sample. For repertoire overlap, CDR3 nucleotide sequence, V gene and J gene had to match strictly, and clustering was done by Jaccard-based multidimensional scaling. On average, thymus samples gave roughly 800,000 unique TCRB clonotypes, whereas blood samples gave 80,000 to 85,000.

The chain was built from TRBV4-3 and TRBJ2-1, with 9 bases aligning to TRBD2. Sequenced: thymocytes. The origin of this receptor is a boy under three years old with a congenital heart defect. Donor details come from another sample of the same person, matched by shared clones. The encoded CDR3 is CASSQVSSGDGNEQFF. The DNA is TGCGCCAGCAGCCAAGTATCTAGCGGGGATGGGAATGAGCAGTTCTTC.